This entry describes one TCR beta chain. No antigen is known for it. The table came from immunoSEQ multiplex PCR; TCRdb's copy has only in-frame clones and leaves some out. The sample yields about 120,000 clones, about 90% seen once. These data originate in a study of T cell responses to AZD1222 COVID-19 vaccine. General study findings and limits: Just a handful of AZD1222 recipients tested seropositive at baseline. Clonal diversity was possibly underestimated, and white British individuals and females predominated among donors. Along spike, vaccine-associated CD4 TCRs were found throughout, with dominance at 160-218 and 743-854. Repertoire sampling occurred only after the peak T cell response.

The CDR3 covers 13 residues. Trimming shortened V by 3 bases and J by 0 bases, and 5 bases separated the two germline ends. The rearrangement links TRBV12-3 or TRBV12-4 to TRBJ1-1, with no clear D. The TCR sequence derives from an adult in good health. Sequences were derived from peripheral blood, sampled on day 0 of AZD1222 vaccination. The CDR3 sequence: CASSLMVNTEAFF. In DNA form, the CDR3 reads TGTGCCAGCAGTTTGATGGTGAACACTGAAGCTTTCTTT.